The table lists the clone carrying this T cell receptor beta chain with a few counts. Its antigen is still unknown. Sorted out of PBMCs were CD4+ T cells and CD8+ T cells. The sample belongs to a study of CD8+ T cells in alopecia areata. The sequencing template was cDNA reverse transcribed from extracted RNA. TCRdb keeps only in-frame clones here, not all; method: immunoSEQ multiplex PCR. The sample holds about 150,000 clones, about three fifths seen once. The germline V gene encodes CDR1 MNHNS and CDR2 SASEGT. The CDR3 sequence is 12 residues long. V gave up 10 bases and J gave up 7 bases; unmatched junction bases: 7. Study-wide results and limits: Unlike in mice, where it was clearer, TCR sharing across patients was less clear, possibly HLA-related. Scalp repertoires also include resident alphabeta T cells from normal skin. Clonality was higher in lesional than normal scalp, especially in alopecia totalis/universalis.

The rearrangement uses TRBV6-1 and TRBJ2-5; 9 bases are shared with TRBD2. Sequenced sample: CD4+ T cells sorted from blood. This receptor was taken from a human donor in good health. The chain's CDR3 is CATAGGPGTQYF. CDR3 sequence (DNA): TGTGCCACCGCGGGAGGGCCGGGGACCCAGTACTTC.